A selection of T cell receptor beta chains follows, all from one sample in a study of vaccination and CD4 T cells after COVID-19. The antigens these receptors bind are not known. TCRdb processed the PCR reads anew with MiXCR; each CDR3 protein has one entry. The sample carries about 23,000 distinct CDR3 sequences, approximately 67% recorded once. Sequenced here: CD4+ T cells from blood, cultured in vitro, sampled after SARS-CoV-2 vaccination. The receptor set was obtained from a human donor who received a COVID-19 vaccine. The CDR3 runs from the conserved cysteine through the conserved F or W. The order of the fields is V gene, clone size, J gene, D gene, CDR3 protein, CDR3 DNA. A D gene is named only where the DNA matches it firmly. Size tells how often a clone was seen (once, few, many) or the class of an expanded clone, and some rows leave it out.

TRBV5-1	-	TRBJ1-2	-	CASSLDGQGLGYTF	TGCGCCAGCAGCTTGGACGGGCAGGGACTAGGCTACACCTTC
TRBV6-1	-	TRBJ1-6	-	CASGLPTGSSYNSPLHF	TGTGCCAGCGGACTCCCAACAGGGAGCTCCTATAATTCACCCCTCCACTTT
TRBV19	-	TRBJ1-2	-	CASSIEGTTVANYGYTF	TGTGCCAGTAGTATAGAGGGGACGACAGTTGCAAACTATGGCTACACCTTC
TRBV10-3	-	TRBJ1-5	-	CASSEGGGQPQHF	TGTGCCAGCAGTGAAGGGGGTGGTCAGCCCCAGCATTTT
TRBV21-1	few	TRBJ1-6	-	CASSKGGGEPYNSPLHF	TGTGCCAGCAGCAAAGGGGGAGGGGAGCCCTATAATTCACCCCTCCACTTT
TRBV19	-	TRBJ1-5	-	CASRGPLSSNQPQHF	TGTGCCAGTAGAGGGCCTCTCTCAAGCAATCAGCCCCAGCATTTT
TRBV24-1	once	TRBJ1-1	-	CATSDGRGVTEAFF	TGTGCCACCAGTGACGGAAGAGGGGTCACTGAAGCTTTCTTT
TRBV5-1	-	TRBJ1-6	-	CASSSDGNREDSPLHF	TGCGCCAGCAGCTCTGACGGAAACCGGGAAGATTCACCCCTCCACTTT
TRBV2	-	TRBJ2-3	TRBD2	CASSYGSGGTSTDTQYF	TGTGCCAGCAGTTATGGTAGCGGGGGGACTAGCACAGATACGCAGTATTTT
TRBV27	-	TRBJ2-6	-	CASSSSVLGANVLTF	TGTGCCAGCAGTTCCTCAGTTCTTGGGGCCAACGTCCTGACTTTC
TRBV2	-	TRBJ2-1	-	CASSGQGNEQFF	TGTGCCAGCAGTGGCCAAGGGAATGAGCAGTTCTTC
TRBV25-1	-	TRBJ1-2	TRBD1	CASSEGGTGDLTF	TGTGCCAGCAGCGAAGGGGGGACAGGGGATCTCACCTTC